The rows below give T cell receptor beta chains drawn from one sample of a study of blood T cell repertoires in COVID-19. The repertoire was sequenced with immunoSEQ multiplex PCR; TCRdb's copy has only in-frame clones and lacks some. Of some 400,000 clones listed, 80% to 95% were seen once; the top ten hold around 0.86%. The sample consisted of PBMCs or T cells enriched from blood (not recorded which). These receptors all stem from a woman between 40 and 50 years old who had been exposed to COVID-19. Each CDR3 is given with its conserved first and last residue. The order of the fields is J gene, clone size, V gene, D gene, CDR3 protein, CDR3 DNA. A D gene is named only where the DNA matches it firmly. Part of the rows lack a size; the others show once, few, many or a class for expanded clones.

>TRBJ2-1|.|TRBV7-8|.
CASSLEASIFYNEQFF
TGTGCCAGCAGCTTAGAAGCATCCATTTTTTACAATGAGCAGTTCTTC
>TRBJ1-2|.|TRBV11-2|.
CASSLAIGRQDPGYTF
TGTGCCAGCAGCTTAGCGATTGGCCGACAGGACCCTGGCTACACCTTC
>TRBJ2-5|.|TRBV18|TRBD2
CASSQSGGQETQYF
TGTGCCAGCTCACAGAGCGGGGGGCAAGAGACCCAGTACTTC
>TRBJ2-1|.|TRBV24-1|TRBD2
CATSDRTSVRSEQFF
TGTGCCACCAGTGATCGCACTAGCGTCCGTAGTGAGCAGTTCTTC
>TRBJ1-1|.|TRBV6-5|.
CASSYSRTLRGEAFF
TGTGCCAGCAGTTACTCGAGGACTCTCAGGGGTGAAGCTTTCTTT
>TRBJ1-1|.|TRBV19|TRBD1
CASIPPGTGFAEAFF
TGTGCCAGTATCCCCCCCGGGACAGGGTTCGCTGAAGCTTTCTTT
>TRBJ1-1|.|TRBV5-4|.
CASGSWNDMNTEAFF
TGTGCCAGCGGAAGTTGGAACGACATGAACACTGAAGCTTTCTTT
>TRBJ2-7|.|TRBV6-5|.
CASSGQPYEQYF
TGTGCCAGCTCTGGGCAGCCCTACGAGCAGTACTTC
>TRBJ2-3|once|TRBV7-2|.
CASTEGYRTDTQYF
TGTGCCAGCACGGAGGGGTACCGCACAGATACGCAGTATTTT
>TRBJ1-2|few|TRBV11-2|.
CASSGGTDYGYTF
TGTGCCAGCAGCGGAGGGACCGATTATGGCTACACCTTC
>TRBJ1-3|.|TRBV19|TRBD1
CASSTEDRGTSGNTIYF
TGTGCCAGTAGTACTGAGGACAGGGGAACTTCTGGAAACACCATATATTTT
>TRBJ1-1|.|TRBV30|TRBD1
CAWSGQPTRGTEAFF
TGTGCCTGGAGTGGACAGCCAACCAGGGGGACTGAAGCTTTCTTT
>TRBJ1-5|.|TRBV19|TRBD1
CASKGQGKQPQHF
TGTGCCAGTAAGGGACAGGGGAAGCAGCCCCAGCATTTT